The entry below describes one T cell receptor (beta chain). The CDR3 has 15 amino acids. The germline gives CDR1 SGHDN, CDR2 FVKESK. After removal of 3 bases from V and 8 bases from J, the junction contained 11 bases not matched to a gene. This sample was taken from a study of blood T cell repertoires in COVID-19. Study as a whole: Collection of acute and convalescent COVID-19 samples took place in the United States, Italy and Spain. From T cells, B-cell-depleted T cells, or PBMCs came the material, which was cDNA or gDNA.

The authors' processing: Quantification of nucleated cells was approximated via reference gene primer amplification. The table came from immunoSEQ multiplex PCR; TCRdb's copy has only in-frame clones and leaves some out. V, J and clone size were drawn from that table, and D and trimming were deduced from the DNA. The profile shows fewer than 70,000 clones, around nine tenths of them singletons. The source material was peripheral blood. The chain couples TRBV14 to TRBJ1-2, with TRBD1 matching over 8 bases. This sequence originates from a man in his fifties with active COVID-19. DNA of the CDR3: TGTGCCAGCAGCCACCCTACCGGACAGGGAGGAGGCTACACCTTC. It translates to CASSHPTGQGGGYTF.